This T cell receptor beta chain was observed in a study of blood T cell repertoires in COVID-19. The germline CDR1 and CDR2 sequences are MNHNY and SVGAGI (reference sequence). The CDR3 length is 15 residues. This table comes from immunoSEQ multiplex PCR, and its TCRdb copy is limited to in-frame clones, with some not included. Of fewer than 200,000 clones listed, around 85% are singletons. Concerning this clone: Germline and junction disagree at one end, which may indicate a read error.

Sequenced sample: peripheral blood. The clonotype was recovered from a middle-aged man with active or convalescent COVID-19. The chain carries TRBV6-6 and TRBJ2-7, with TRBD2 as a possible D gene (6 bases). As DNA, the CDR3 is TGCGTAAGGCAACCTCGGGGGAAAGCCCTTGCCGAGCAGTACTTC. Translating it yields CVRQPRGKALAEQYF.